This T cell receptor beta chain was captured by sequencing in a study of human T cells and chemical hapten exposure. This CDR3 region has 13 residues. The V and J ends lost 6 bases and 5 bases respectively, with 14 bases between them. From germline, CDR1 is SGHDN and CDR2 FVKESK. TCRdb re-called the RACE reads with MiXCR, one entry per CDR3 protein. This sample carries nearly 350,000 distinct CDR3 sequences, around 7% of them seen once, and the ten largest clones take more than 7%. As to time point: patch test 1, 2 weeks after DPC sensitization. Treatment given: therapeutic diphenylcyclopropenone sensitization with weekly scalp DPC. This clonotype has just a few counts.

The clonotype was recovered from a woman aged 18-29 years with alopecia areata. Some clones in this sample may be carry-over from other donors' samples. This chain links TRBV14 with TRBJ2-7; TRBD2 might be the D (5 bases). Specimen: whole blood, collected in connection with sensitization to the hapten diphenylcyclopropenone (DPC). The CDR3 nucleotides read TGTGCCAGCAGGGTTGCGGGCACCCACGAGCAGTACTTC. Its translation: CASRVAGTHEQYF.